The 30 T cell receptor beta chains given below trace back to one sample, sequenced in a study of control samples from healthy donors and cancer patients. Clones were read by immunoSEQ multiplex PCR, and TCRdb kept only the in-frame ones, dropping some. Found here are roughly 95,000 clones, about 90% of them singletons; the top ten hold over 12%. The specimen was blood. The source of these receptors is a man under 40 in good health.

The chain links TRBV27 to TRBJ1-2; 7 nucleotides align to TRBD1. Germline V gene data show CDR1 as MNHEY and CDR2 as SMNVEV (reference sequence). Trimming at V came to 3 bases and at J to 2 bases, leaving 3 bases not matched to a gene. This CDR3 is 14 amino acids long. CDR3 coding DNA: TGTGCCAGCAGTTTCACCAGGGGGAACTATGGCTACACCTTC. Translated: CASSFTRGNYGYTF.

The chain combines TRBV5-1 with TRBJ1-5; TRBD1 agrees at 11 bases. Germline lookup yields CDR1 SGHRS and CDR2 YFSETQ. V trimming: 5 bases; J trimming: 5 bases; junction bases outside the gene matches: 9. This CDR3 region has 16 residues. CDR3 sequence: CASREGRTGGYQPQHF. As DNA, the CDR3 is TGCGCCAGCAGGGAGGGTCGGACAGGGGGCTATCAGCCCCAGCATTTT.

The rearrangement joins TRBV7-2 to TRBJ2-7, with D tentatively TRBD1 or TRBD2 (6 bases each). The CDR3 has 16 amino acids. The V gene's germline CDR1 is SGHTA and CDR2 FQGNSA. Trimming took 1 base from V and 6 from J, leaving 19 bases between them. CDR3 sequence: CASSLGLGAGWGEQYF. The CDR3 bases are TGTGCCAGCAGCTTAGGTTTGGGGGCGGGATGGGGCGAGCAGTACTTC.

The CDR3 protein is CASSQGSLGNTIYF. CDR3 DNA: TGTGCCAGCAGCCAAGGGTCACTAGGAAACACCATATATTTT. The chain carries TRBV3-1 (or the pseudogene TRBV3-2) and TRBJ1-3, with D hard to call. The CDR3 totals 14 residues. Germline V gene data show CDR1 as LGHDT and CDR2 as YNNKEL (reference sequence). V dropped 1 base and J dropped 4 bases, with 8 bases sitting between them.

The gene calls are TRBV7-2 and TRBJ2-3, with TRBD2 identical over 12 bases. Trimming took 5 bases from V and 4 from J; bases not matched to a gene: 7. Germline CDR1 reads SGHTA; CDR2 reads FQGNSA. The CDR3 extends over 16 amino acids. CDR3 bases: TGTGCCAGCAGCCATCCTAGCGGGAGGGTGGCAGATACGCAGTATTTT. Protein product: CASSHPSGRVADTQYF.

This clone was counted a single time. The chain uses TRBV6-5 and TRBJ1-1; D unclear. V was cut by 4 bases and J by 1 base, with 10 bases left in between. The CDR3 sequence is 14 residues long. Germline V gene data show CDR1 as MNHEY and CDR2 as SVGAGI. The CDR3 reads CASSFRTSNTEAFF. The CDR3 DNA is TGTGCCAGCAGTTTTCGCACATCGAACACTGAAGCTTTCTTT.

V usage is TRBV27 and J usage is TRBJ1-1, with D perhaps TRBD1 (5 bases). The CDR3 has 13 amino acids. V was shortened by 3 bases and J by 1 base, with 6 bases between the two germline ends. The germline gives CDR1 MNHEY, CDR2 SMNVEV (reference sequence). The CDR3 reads CASSFGGNTEAFF. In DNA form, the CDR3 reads TGTGCCAGCAGTTTTGGGGGGAACACTGAAGCTTTCTTT.

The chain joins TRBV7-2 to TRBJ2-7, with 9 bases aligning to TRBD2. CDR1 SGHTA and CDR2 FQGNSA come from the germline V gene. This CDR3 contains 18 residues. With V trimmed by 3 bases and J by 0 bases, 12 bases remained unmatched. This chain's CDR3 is CASSFKASGAGFSYEQYF. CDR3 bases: TGTGCCAGCAGCTTCAAGGCTAGCGGGGCCGGGTTCTCCTACGAGCAGTACTTC.

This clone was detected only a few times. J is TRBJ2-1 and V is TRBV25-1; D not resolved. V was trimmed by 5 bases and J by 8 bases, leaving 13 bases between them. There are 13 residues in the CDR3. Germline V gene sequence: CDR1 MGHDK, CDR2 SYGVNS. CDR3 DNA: TGTGCCAGCAGTATCAGTCCCGGCGATGAGCAGTTCTTC. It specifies CASSISPGDEQFF. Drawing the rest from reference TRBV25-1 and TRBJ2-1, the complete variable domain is EADIYQTPRYLVIGTGKKITLECSQTMGHDKMYWYQQDPGMELHLIHYSYGVNSTEKGDLSSESTVSRIRTEHFPLTLESARPSHTSQYLCASSISPGDEQFFGPGTRLTVL.

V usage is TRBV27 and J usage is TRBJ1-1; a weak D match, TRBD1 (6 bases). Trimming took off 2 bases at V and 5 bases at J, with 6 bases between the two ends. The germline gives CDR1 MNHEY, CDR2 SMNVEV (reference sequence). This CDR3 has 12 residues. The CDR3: CASSLQGTEAFF. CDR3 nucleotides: TGTGCCAGCAGTTTACAGGGGACTGAAGCTTTCTTT.

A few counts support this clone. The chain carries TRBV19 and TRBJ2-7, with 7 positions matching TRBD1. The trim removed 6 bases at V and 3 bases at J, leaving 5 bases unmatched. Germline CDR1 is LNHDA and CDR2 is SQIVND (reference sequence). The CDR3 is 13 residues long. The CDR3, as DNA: TGTGCCAGTAGCCGGGACAGCCTCTACGAGCAGTACTTC. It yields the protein CASSRDSLYEQYF.

The CDR3 region has the DNA TGCGCCAGCAGCTTGGGGTACGAGCAGTACTTC. Its protein is CASSLGYEQYF. The gene calls are TRBV5-1 and TRBJ2-7; no clear D gene. Germline CDR1 is SGHRS and CDR2 is YFSETQ. The germline V and J ends were trimmed by 0 bases and 4 bases, with 2 bases remaining between them. CDR3 length equals 11 residues.

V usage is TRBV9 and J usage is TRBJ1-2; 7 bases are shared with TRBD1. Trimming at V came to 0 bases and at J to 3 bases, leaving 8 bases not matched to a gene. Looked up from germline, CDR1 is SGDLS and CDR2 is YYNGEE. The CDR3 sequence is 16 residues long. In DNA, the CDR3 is TGTGCCAGCAGCGTAGCCGAAGACAGGGATGACTATGGCTACACCTTC. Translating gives CASSVAEDRDDYGYTF.

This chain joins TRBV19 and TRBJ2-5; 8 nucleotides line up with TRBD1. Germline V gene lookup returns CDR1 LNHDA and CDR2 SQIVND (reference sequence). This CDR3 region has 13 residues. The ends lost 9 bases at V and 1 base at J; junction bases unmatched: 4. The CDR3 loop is CASRQGPQETQYF. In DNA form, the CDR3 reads TGTGCCAGCAGACAGGGGCCCCAAGAGACCCAGTACTTC.

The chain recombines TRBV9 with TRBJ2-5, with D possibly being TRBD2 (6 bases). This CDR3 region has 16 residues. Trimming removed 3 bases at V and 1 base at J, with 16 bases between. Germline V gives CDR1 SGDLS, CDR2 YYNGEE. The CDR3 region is CASSANTGAPQETQYF. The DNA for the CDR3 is TGTGCCAGCAGCGCGAATACGGGAGCCCCCCAAGAGACCCAGTACTTC.

CDR3 sequence reads: CASSPLAGGTYEQYF. For the CDR3, the DNA is TGTGCCAGCAGCCCACTAGCGGGAGGGACCTACGAGCAGTACTTC. The chain uses TRBV6-5 and TRBJ2-7; 13 bases fit TRBD2. This CDR3 is 15 amino acids long. Germline CDR1 MNHEY, CDR2 SVGAGI. The trim removed 6 bases at V and 2 bases at J, leaving 4 bases unmatched.

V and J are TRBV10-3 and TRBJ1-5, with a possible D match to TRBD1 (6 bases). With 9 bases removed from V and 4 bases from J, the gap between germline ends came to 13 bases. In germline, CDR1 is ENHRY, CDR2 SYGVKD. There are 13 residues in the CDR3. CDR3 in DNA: TGTGCCATTACACAGGGTCCTAATCAGCCCCAGCATTTT. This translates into CAITQGPNQPQHF.

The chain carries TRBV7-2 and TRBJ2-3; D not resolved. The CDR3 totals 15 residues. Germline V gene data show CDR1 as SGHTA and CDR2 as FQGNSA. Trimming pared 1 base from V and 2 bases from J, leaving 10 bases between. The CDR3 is CASSLVLRSTDTQYF. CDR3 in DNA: TGTGCCAGCAGCTTAGTCCTGCGGTCCACAGATACGCAGTATTTT.

The CDR3 reads CASSLGGQGSHEQYF. CDR3 nucleotides: TGTGCCAGCAGCTTAGGAGGACAGGGGTCCCACGAGCAGTACTTC. The chain recombines TRBV7-9 with TRBJ2-7; the match to TRBD1 covers 9 bases. The CDR3 totals 15 residues. Germline lookup yields CDR1 SEHNR and CDR2 FQNEAQ (reference sequence). With V trimmed by 1 base and J by 5 bases, 6 bases remained unmatched.

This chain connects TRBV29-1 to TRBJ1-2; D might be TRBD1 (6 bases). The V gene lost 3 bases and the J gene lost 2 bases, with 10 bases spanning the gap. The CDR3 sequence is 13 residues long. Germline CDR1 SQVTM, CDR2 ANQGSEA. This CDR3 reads CSVDPGGNYGYTF. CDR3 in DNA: TGCAGCGTTGATCCGGGGGGCAACTATGGCTACACCTTC.

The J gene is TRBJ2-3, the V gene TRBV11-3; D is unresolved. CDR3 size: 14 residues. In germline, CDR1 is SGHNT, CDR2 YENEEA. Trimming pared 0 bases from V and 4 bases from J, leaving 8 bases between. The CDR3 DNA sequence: TGTGCCAGCAGCTTAGATCTAGGTCCAGATACGCAGTATTTT. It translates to CASSLDLGPDTQYF.

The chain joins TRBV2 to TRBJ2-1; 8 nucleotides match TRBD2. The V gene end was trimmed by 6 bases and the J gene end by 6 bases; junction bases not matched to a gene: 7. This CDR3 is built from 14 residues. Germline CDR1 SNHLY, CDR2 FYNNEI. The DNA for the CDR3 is TGTGCCAGCAGGGGAGCGGGAGAAGGCAATGAGCAGTTCTTC. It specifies CASRGAGEGNEQFF.

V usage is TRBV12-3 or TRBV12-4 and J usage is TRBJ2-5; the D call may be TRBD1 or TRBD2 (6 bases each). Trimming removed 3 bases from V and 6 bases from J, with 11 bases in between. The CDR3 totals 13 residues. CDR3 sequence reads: CASSLGGSQTQYF. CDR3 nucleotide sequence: TGTGCCAGCAGTTTGGGGGGCTCTCAGACCCAGTACTTC.

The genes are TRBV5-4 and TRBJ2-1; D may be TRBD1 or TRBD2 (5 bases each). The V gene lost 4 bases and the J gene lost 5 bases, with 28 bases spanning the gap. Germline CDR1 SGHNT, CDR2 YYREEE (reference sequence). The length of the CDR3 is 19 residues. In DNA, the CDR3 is TGTGCCAGCAGCGGAGTTAGGTCGTGGGACCCGGCCCGCGACAATGAGCAGTTCTTC. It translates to CASSGVRSWDPARDNEQFF.

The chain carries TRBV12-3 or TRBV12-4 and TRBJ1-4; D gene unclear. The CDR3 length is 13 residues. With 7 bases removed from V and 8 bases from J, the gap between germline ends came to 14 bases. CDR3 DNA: TGTGCCAGCACCCTAGGAGCAGGAGAAAAACTGTTTTTT. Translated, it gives CASTLGAGEKLFF.

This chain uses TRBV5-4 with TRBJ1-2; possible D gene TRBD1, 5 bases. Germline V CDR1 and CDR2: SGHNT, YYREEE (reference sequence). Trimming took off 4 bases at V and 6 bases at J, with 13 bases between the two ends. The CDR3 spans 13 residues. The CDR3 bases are TGTGCCAGCAGCGATCAGGGTGGGGATGGCTACACCTTC. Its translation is CASSDQGGDGYTF. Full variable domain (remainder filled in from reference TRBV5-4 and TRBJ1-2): ETGVTQSPTHLIKTRGQQVTLRCSSQSGHNTVSWYQQALGQGPQFIFQYYREEENGRGNFPPRFSGLQFPNYSSELNVNALELDDSALYLCASSDQGGDGYTFGSGTRLTVV.

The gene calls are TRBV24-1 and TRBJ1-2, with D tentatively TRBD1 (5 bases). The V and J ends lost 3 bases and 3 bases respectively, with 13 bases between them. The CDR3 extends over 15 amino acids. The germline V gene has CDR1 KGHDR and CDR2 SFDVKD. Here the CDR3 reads CATSDPRTNYYGYTF. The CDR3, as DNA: TGTGCCACCAGTGATCCCCGGACAAACTACTATGGCTACACCTTC.

The DNA for the CDR3 is TGCGCCAGCAGCCAATCGGGACTCACGTATTTATCGGATACGCAGTATTTT. Amino acid sequence: CASSQSGLTYLSDTQYF. The V gene is TRBV4-1, the J gene TRBJ2-3, with D possibly TRBD2 on 6 matching bases. The germline CDR1 and CDR2 sequences are MGHRA and YSYEKL. This CDR3 has 17 amino acids. Between the trimmed V and J ends, which lost 2 bases and 6 bases, there was a span of 21 bases.

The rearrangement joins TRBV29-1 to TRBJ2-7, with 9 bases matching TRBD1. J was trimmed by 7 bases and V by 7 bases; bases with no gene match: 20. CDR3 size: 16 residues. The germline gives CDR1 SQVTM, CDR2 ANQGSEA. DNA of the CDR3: TGCAGCGCCCTAAAAGGTCGGACAGGGGCAATGGGAGAGCAGTACTTC. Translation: CSALKGRTGAMGEQYF.

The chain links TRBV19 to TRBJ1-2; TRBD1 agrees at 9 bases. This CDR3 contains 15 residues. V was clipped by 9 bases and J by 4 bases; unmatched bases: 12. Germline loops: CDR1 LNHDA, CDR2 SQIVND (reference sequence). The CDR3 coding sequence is TGTGCCAGCGCTCCCGGTACAGGGGGCCTCTATGGCTACACCTTC. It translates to CASAPGTGGLYGYTF. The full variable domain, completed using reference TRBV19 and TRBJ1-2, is DGGITQSPKYLFRKEGQNVTLSCEQNLNHDAMYWYRQDPGQGLRLIYYSQIVNDFQKGDIAEGYSVSREKKESFPLTVTSAQKNPTAFYLCASAPGTGGLYGYTFGSGTRLTVV.